The next 6 T cell receptor beta chains were all read from a single sample in a study of shared clonotypes between healthy human individuals. Only in-frame clones appear in the TCRdb table, and some are missing; sequencing was by immunoSEQ multiplex PCR. The sample lists about half a million clones; roughly 83% were seen once. The sequenced sample was PBMCs. The receptor set was obtained from a woman aged 40-49 years in good health. Some clones in this sample may be carry-over from other donors' samples.

The genes are TRBV14 and TRBJ2-7; the D gene is possibly TRBD1 (5 bases). Trimming took off 4 bases at V and 2 bases at J, with 12 bases between the two ends. Per germline, CDR1 SGHDN and CDR2 FVKESK. The CDR3 is 14 residues long. This CDR3 is CASSPKGATYEQYF. For the CDR3, the DNA is TGTGCCAGCAGCCCTAAAGGGGCGACCTACGAGCAGTACTTC.

In its sample, this clone was seen once. The rearrangement joins TRBV6-1 to TRBJ1-5; no clear D gene. Trimming pared 4 bases from V and 0 bases from J, leaving 13 bases between. The V gene's germline CDR1 is MNHNS and CDR2 SASEGT. The CDR3 consists of 16 residues. The CDR3 sequence is CASSGIWPISNQPQHF. The DNA of the CDR3 is TGTGCCAGCAGTGGAATTTGGCCGATTAGCAATCAGCCCCAGCATTTT.

This clone showed up many times. CDR3 nucleotide sequence: TGTGCCAGCAGCTTTTTTAGCGGGAGGATCGGCGTTGAGCAGTTCTTC. The encoded protein is CASSFFSGRIGVEQFF. The chain employs TRBV5-6 and TRBJ2-1; 10 nucleotides match TRBD2. Germline V gives CDR1 SGHDT, CDR2 YYEEEE. Germline trimming cut 2 bases from V and 9 bases from J; bases unmatched to any gene: 11. There are 16 residues in the CDR3.

The gene calls are TRBV11-2 and TRBJ1-5, with 9 positions matching TRBD1. Germline assignment: CDR1 SGHAT and CDR2 FQNNGV. CDR3 length equals 16 residues. The trim removed 4 bases at V and 1 base at J, leaving 5 bases unmatched. CDR3: CASSSDRGGSNQPQHF. The CDR3 nucleotides are TGTGCCAGCAGCTCGGACAGGGGCGGAAGCAATCAGCCCCAGCATTTT.

The rearrangement uses TRBV19 and TRBJ2-5; 9 nucleotides match TRBD2. Germline CDR1 LNHDA, CDR2 SQIVND (reference sequence). Trimming cost V 2 bases and J 4 bases; bases outside gene matches: 5. The CDR3 loop spans 15 amino acids. Here the CDR3 reads CASSIQAGGPETQYF. In DNA form, the CDR3 reads TGTGCCAGTAGTATACAGGCGGGAGGGCCAGAGACCCAGTACTTC. The complete variable domain, with remaining parts taken from reference TRBV19 and TRBJ2-5, reads DGGITQSPKYLFRKEGQNVTLSCEQNLNHDAMYWYRQDPGQGLRLIYYSQIVNDFQKGDIAEGYSVSREKKESFPLTVTSAQKNPTAFYLCASSIQAGGPETQYFGPGTRLLVL.

This clone was recorded a few times. The chain joins TRBV5-6 to TRBJ2-1, with TRBD2 identical over 13 bases. The CDR3 is 17 residues long. CDR1 and CDR2 from the germline V gene are SGHDT and YYEEEE. Trimming cost V 3 bases and J 4 bases; bases outside gene matches: 7. The DNA for the CDR3 is TGTGCCAGCAGCTGGTACAGGGGACTAGCGGGGTACAATGAGCAGTTCTTC. Protein sequence: CASSWYRGLAGYNEQFF. Looking up the rest from reference TRBV5-6 and TRBJ2-1 gives the full variable domain: DAGVTQSPTHLIKTRGQQVTLRCSPKSGHDTVSWYQQALGQGPQFIFQYYEEEERQRGNFPDRFSGHQFPNYSSELNVNALLLGDSALYLCASSWYRGLAGYNEQFFGPGTRLTVL.